This TCR beta chain came from a study of OX40 agonist ivuxolimab in advanced cancers. Study overall: Checkpoint inhibitors had been given previously to roughly 40% of patients. Notes on the study in general: By week 6 at 0.1 to 3.0 mg/kg, blood CD4+ and CD8+ T cells had expanded clonally.

Excluded were patients having autoimmune disease history or systemic immunosuppression. This clone was seen only once. Its matching antigen is unknown. Germline V gene data show CDR1 as MGHRA and CDR2 as YSYEKL. V shed 6 bases and J 3 bases; nucleotides not matched to a gene: 7. CDR3 length: 15 amino acids. The repertoire was sequenced with immunoSEQ multiplex PCR; TCRdb's copy has only in-frame clones and lacks some. The table lists around 63,000 clones, 80% to 90% of them singletons, with 10% to 12% in the top ten. This chain joins TRBV4-1 and TRBJ2-2; 7 bases line up with TRBD2. This clonotype was obtained from an adult with an advanced solid tumor such as melanoma, head and neck, liver or kidney cancer. Sequencing used CD4+ or CD8+ T cells sorted from blood, obtained in a trial of the OX40 agonist ivuxolimab. The CDR3 spells CASRWIGRDTGELFF. The CDR3 DNA reads TGCGCCAGCAGATGGATAGGGAGGGACACCGGGGAGCTGTTTTTT.